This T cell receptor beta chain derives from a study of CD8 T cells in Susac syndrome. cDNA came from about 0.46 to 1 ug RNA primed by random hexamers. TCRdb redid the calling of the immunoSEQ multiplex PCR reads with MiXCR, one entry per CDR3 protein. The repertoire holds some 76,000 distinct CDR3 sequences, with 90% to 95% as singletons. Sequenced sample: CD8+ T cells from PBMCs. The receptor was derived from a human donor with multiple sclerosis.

The CDR3 region has the DNA TGTGCCAGCGCCGGGGACAGTCTATACGAGCAGTACTTC. Residues: CASAGDSLYEQYF. This rearrangement joins TRBV2 to TRBJ2-7; 7 nucleotides align to TRBD1. In germline, CDR1 is SNHLY, CDR2 FYNNEI. V gave up 8 bases and J gave up 4 bases; unmatched junction bases: 8. This CDR3 is built from 13 residues.